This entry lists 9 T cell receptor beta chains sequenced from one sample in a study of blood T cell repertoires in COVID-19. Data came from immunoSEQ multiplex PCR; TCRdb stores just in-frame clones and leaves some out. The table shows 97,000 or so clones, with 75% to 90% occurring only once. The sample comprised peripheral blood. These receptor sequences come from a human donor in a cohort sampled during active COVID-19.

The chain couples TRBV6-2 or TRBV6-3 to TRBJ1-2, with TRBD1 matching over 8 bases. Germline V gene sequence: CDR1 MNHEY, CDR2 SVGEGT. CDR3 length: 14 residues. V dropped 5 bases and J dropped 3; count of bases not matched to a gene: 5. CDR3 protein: CASSKQDRDYGYTF. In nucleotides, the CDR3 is TGTGCCAGCAGTAAGCAGGACAGGGACTATGGCTACACCTTC.

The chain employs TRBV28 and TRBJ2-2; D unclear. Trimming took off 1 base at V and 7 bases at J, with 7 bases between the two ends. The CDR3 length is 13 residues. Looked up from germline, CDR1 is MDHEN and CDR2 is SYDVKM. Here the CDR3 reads CASSLFGSGELFF. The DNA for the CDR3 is TGTGCCAGCAGTTTATTCGGTAGCGGGGAGCTGTTTTTT.

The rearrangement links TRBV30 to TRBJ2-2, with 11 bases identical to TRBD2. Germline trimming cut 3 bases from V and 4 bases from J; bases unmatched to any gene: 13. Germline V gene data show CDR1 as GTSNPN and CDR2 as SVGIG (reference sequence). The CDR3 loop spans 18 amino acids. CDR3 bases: TGTGCCTGGAGCCCCGGGTTAGCGGGGGGGCGTAGCACCGGGGAGCTGTTTTTT. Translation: CAWSPGLAGGRSTGELFF.

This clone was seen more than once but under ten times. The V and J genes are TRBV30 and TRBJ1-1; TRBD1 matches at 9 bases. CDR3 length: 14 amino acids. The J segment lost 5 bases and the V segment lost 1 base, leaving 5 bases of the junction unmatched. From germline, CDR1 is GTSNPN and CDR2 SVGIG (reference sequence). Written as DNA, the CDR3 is TGTGCCTGGAGTGCTTGGGACAGGGAAACTGAAGCTTTCTTT. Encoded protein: CAWSAWDRETEAFF.

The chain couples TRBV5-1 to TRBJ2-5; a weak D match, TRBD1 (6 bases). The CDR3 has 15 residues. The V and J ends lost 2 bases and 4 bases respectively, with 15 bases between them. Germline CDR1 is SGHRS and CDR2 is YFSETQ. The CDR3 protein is CASSFGTPKPETQYF. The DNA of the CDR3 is TGCGCCAGCAGCTTCGGGACACCTAAACCAGAGACCCAGTACTTC.

The CDR3 here is CASSPTEIQGATF. DNA for the CDR3: TGTGCCAGCAGCCCAACAGAGATACAGGGCGCCACCTTC. The J gene is TRBJ1-2, the V gene TRBV9, with D maybe TRBD1 (6 bases). Trimming cost V 4 bases and J 13 bases, with 20 bases left between them. CDR3 size: 13 residues. Germline V gene data show CDR1 as SGDLS and CDR2 as YYNGEE.

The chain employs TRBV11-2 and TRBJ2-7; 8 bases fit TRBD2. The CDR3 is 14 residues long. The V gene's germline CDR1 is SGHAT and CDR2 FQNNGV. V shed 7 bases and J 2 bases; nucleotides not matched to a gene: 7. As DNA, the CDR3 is TGTGCCAGCACCCGAGGGCGGGGGGCCTACGAGCAGTACTTC. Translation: CASTRGRGAYEQYF. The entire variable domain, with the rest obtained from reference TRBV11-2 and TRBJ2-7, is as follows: EAGVAQSPRYKIIEKRQSVAFWCNPISGHATLYWYQQILGQGPKLLIQFQNNGVVDDSQLPKDRFSAERLKGVDSTLKIQPAKLEDSAVYLCASTRGRGAYEQYFGPGTRLTVT.

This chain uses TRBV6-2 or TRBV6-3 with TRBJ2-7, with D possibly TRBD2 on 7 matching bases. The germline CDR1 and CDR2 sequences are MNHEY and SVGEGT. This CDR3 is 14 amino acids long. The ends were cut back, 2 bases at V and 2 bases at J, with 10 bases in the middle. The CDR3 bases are TGTGCCAGCAGTTACGGAGGGGGGGCCTACGAGCAGTACTTC. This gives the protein CASSYGGGAYEQYF.

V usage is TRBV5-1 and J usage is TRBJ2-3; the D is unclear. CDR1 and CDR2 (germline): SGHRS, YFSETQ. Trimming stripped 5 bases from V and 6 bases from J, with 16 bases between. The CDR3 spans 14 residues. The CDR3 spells CASSPNVSPDTQYF. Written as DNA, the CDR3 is TGCGCCAGCAGTCCAAACGTGAGTCCGGATACGCAGTATTTT.